The 27 T cell receptor beta chains below all came from one sample that was sequenced in a study of OX40 agonist ivuxolimab in advanced cancers. The assay was immunoSEQ multiplex PCR, and TCRdb's table has in-frame clones only and misses some. The sample lists fewer than 120,000 clones, roughly 89% occurring once. Sequences were derived from CD4+ or CD8+ T cells sorted from blood, sampled in a trial of the OX40 agonist ivuxolimab. These receptors were taken from an adult with an advanced solid tumor such as melanoma, head and neck, liver or kidney cancer.

The rearrangement joins TRBV29-1 to TRBJ2-1, with a weak D call TRBD2 (5 bases). The V gene's germline CDR1 is SQVTM and CDR2 ANQGSEA. The length of the CDR3 is 16 residues. Deletions cut 2 bases from V and 6 bases from J, with 20 bases between. The CDR3 region has the DNA TGCAGCGTTGAATTGTTCGGGAACGGCCGGTTCAATGAGCAGTTCTTC. This translates into CSVELFGNGRFNEQFF.

A few counts support this clone. This chain joins TRBV28 and TRBJ2-1; 10 bases map to TRBD1. This CDR3 is 16 amino acids long. The V gene's germline CDR1 is MDHEN and CDR2 SYDVKM. Germline trimming cut 5 bases from V and 3 bases from J; bases unmatched to any gene: 7. CDR3 in amino acids: CASSEAGTGVYNEQFF. Here the CDR3 DNA reads TGTGCCAGCAGTGAGGCCGGGACAGGGGTCTACAATGAGCAGTTCTTC.

The chain employs TRBV9 and TRBJ1-5; unclear D gene. Germline V CDR1 and CDR2: SGDLS, YYNGEE. Deletions cut 2 bases from V and 1 base from J, with 7 bases between. This CDR3 is 14 amino acids long. The CDR3 nucleotides read TGTGCCAGCAGCGTTGACCCAAGCAATCAGCCCCAGCATTTT. This translates into CASSVDPSNQPQHF.

The chain is built from TRBV12-5 and TRBJ2-5, with 9 bases fitting TRBD2. V was pared by 5 bases and J by 5 bases, with 9 bases of the junction left unmatched. CDR3 length: 15 amino acids. Germline V gene data show CDR1 as LGHNT and CDR2 as FRNRAP. The CDR3 loop is CASGARPGLAETQYF. The CDR3 region has the DNA TGTGCTAGTGGTGCCCGCCCTGGACTAGCGGAGACCCAGTACTTC.

Details on this clone: The junction differs from germline at one of its ends, possibly a read error. The rearrangement joins TRBV18 to TRBJ1-2; TRBD1 matches at 7 bases. Germline CDR1 reads KGHSH; CDR2 reads LQKENI. The CDR3 spans 15 residues. In nucleotides, the CDR3 is TGTGCCAGCTCACCTCTCCGGGACAGTGGAGATGGCCACACCTTC. Translated: CASSPLRDSGDGHTF.

V is TRBV28 and J is TRBJ2-3, with D perhaps matching TRBD2 (6 bases). Germline-derived CDR1 and CDR2 are MDHEN and SYDVKM. This CDR3 is 17 amino acids long. Between the trimmed V and J ends, which lost 4 bases and 0 bases, there was a span of 17 bases. The CDR3 sequence is CASSYIIAVPSTDTQYF. CDR3 DNA sequence: TGTGCCAGCAGTTACATTATAGCGGTCCCTAGCACAGATACGCAGTATTTT.

The chain recombines TRBV6-6 with TRBJ1-1; weak D call: TRBD1 (5 bases). Germline V lookup: CDR1 MNHNY, CDR2 SVGAGI (reference sequence). The CDR3 contains 14 residues. Trimming removed 0 bases at V and 8 bases at J, with 13 bases between. The CDR3 DNA reads TGTGCCAGCAGTTACTCGCTGGGGGGTTACGAAGCTTTCTTT. It specifies CASSYSLGGYEAFF.

The rearrangement joins TRBV4-1 to TRBJ1-3; 9 nucleotides agree with TRBD1. Germline loops: CDR1 MGHRA, CDR2 YSYEKL. The CDR3 is 15 residues long. V trimming: 4 bases; J trimming: 5 bases; junction bases outside the gene matches: 6. Here the CDR3 reads CASSLLQGARNTIYF. Here the CDR3 DNA reads TGCGCCAGCAGCCTTCTACAGGGGGCAAGAAACACCATATATTTT.

This chain uses TRBV28 with TRBJ1-3; D is ambiguous. The germline V gene has CDR1 MDHEN and CDR2 SYDVKM. The CDR3 extends over 14 amino acids. Trimming took off 5 bases at V and 3 bases at J, with 11 bases between the two ends. This CDR3 reads CASSPSLVGNTIYF. Here the CDR3 DNA reads TGTGCCAGCAGTCCTTCTCTTGTTGGAAACACCATATATTTT.

The chain links TRBV5-5 to TRBJ1-2; 8 bases fit TRBD1. The germline gives CDR1 SGHKS, CDR2 YYEKEE (reference sequence). The CDR3 consists of 14 residues. The J segment lost 2 bases and the V segment lost 4 bases, leaving 4 bases of the junction unmatched. CDR3 sequence: CASSTGQGNYGYTF. The CDR3 nucleotides read TGTGCCAGCAGCACCGGACAGGGAAACTATGGCTACACCTTC.

This clone showed up just once. The CDR3 DNA is TGTGCCAGCTCACCGGGCGGAACAGATACGCAGTATTTT. Amino acids: CASSPGGTDTQYF. The genes are TRBV18 and TRBJ2-3; D remains unclear. This CDR3 has 13 residues. Between the trimmed V and J ends, which lost 3 bases and 3 bases, there was a span of 7 bases. CDR1 is KGHSH and CDR2 is LQKENI in the germline V gene.

V and J are TRBV4-3 and TRBJ2-3; a possible D gene is TRBD2 (5 bases). This CDR3 spans 16 amino acids. V dropped 0 bases and J dropped 8 bases, with 18 bases sitting between them. Germline V lookup: CDR1 LGHNA, CDR2 YSLEER. The DNA for the CDR3 is TGCGCCAGCAGCCAAGAAGGATGGCTAGCAGGAGGTACGCAGTATTTT. It specifies CASSQEGWLAGGTQYF.

This chain uses TRBV7-2 with TRBJ1-5; 12 bases line up with TRBD1. Germline CDR1 reads SGHTA; CDR2 reads FQGNSA. The ends lost 3 bases at V and 7 bases at J; junction bases unmatched: 7. This CDR3 is built from 16 residues. The CDR3 loop is CASSFAGTGGGQPQHF. CDR3 sequence (DNA): TGTGCCAGCAGCTTCGCGGGGACAGGGGGCGGACAGCCCCAGCATTTT.

The J gene is TRBJ1-1, the V gene TRBV10-3, with D perhaps TRBD1 (5 bases). Per germline, CDR1 ENHRY and CDR2 SYGVKD. The CDR3 totals 17 residues. The V and J ends lost 0 bases and 6 bases respectively, with 20 bases between them. Written as DNA, the CDR3 is TGTGCCATCAGTGAGTCGATGGGAAGGGGAGGATCCGCTGAAGCTTTCTTT. This sequence encodes CAISESMGRGGSAEAFF.

This rearrangement joins TRBV4-1 to TRBJ1-5; 9 bases agree with TRBD1. This CDR3 has 16 residues. CDR1 and CDR2 from the germline V gene are MGHRA and YSYEKL. Trimming cost V 8 bases and J 1 base; bases outside gene matches: 9. The CDR3 region is CASGQGIIGSNQPQHF. Written as DNA, the CDR3 is TGCGCCAGCGGACAGGGGATAATCGGAAGCAATCAGCCCCAGCATTTT.

This sequence joins TRBV9 and TRBJ2-3; the D is unclear. Trimming removed 0 bases from V and 2 bases from J, with 13 bases in between. This CDR3 contains 16 residues. Per germline, CDR1 SGDLS and CDR2 YYNGEE. This CDR3 is CASSVAEVAYTDTQYF. As DNA, the CDR3 is TGTGCCAGCAGCGTAGCTGAAGTAGCTTACACAGATACGCAGTATTTT.

The chain links TRBV6-1 to TRBJ2-5; the D call may be TRBD1 or TRBD2 (5 bases each). Between the trimmed V and J ends, which lost 0 bases and 5 bases, there was a span of 10 bases. Germline CDR1 and CDR2: MNHNS and SASEGT. CDR3 length: 14 amino acids. The CDR3 sequence: CASSEATREETQYF. The CDR3 DNA reads TGTGCCAGCAGTGAAGCGACCAGGGAGGAGACCCAGTACTTC.

The rearrangement links TRBV30 to TRBJ1-4, with D uncertain. The CDR3 spans 16 residues. Between the trimmed V and J ends, which lost 5 bases and 8 bases, there was a span of 24 bases. Germline lookup yields CDR1 GTSNPN and CDR2 SVGIG (reference sequence). CDR3 sequence: CAWSVGLSNSAEKLFF. The CDR3 DNA is TGTGCCTGGTCGGTTGGGTTAAGCAACAGCGCGGAAAAACTGTTTTTT.

The chain combines TRBV11-2 with TRBJ2-1, with TRBD2 matching over 9 bases. CDR1 is SGHAT and CDR2 is FQNNGV in the germline V gene. The CDR3 is made up of 18 amino acids. V trimming: 1 base; J trimming: 0 bases; junction bases outside the gene matches: 7. In nucleotides, the CDR3 is TGTGCCAGCAGCTTAGTAGAGGCGGGGGGGAGCTCCTACAATGAGCAGTTCTTC. Amino acid sequence: CASSLVEAGGSSYNEQFF.

V gene TRBV28 combines with J gene TRBJ1-5; D ambiguous. With 8 bases removed from V and 0 bases from J, the gap between germline ends came to 5 bases. CDR3 length: 12 amino acids. Germline CDR1 reads MDHEN; CDR2 reads SYDVKM. The CDR3 DNA follows: TGTGCCAGCGTGGATAGCAATCAGCCCCAGCATTTT. Amino acids: CASVDSNQPQHF.

This chain uses TRBV11-2 with TRBJ1-1, with D unclear. The V and J ends lost 5 bases and 1 base respectively, with 14 bases between them. CDR1 is SGHAT, CDR2 FQNNGV, per germline. The CDR3 is 15 residues long. CDR3 loop: CASSPTRTGNTEAFF. CDR3 bases: TGTGCCAGCAGCCCCACCCGGACGGGGAACACTGAAGCTTTCTTT.

This clone has just a few counts. The chain is built from TRBV10-3 and TRBJ1-2; 9 positions agree with TRBD1. The CDR3 length is 15 residues. CDR1 ENHRY and CDR2 SYGVKD come from the germline V gene. V lost 4 bases to trimming and J lost 7 bases; unmatched junction nucleotides: 10. CDR3 DNA: TGTGCCATCAGTGGGGTGAACAGGGGGCAGGGTGGCTACACCTTC. Encoded protein: CAISGVNRGQGGYTF.

The chain uses TRBV28 and TRBJ2-7; D may correspond to TRBD1 or TRBD2 (7 bases each). Germline CDR1 MDHEN, CDR2 SYDVKM. The CDR3 is 18 residues long. Trimming shortened V by 3 bases and J by 3 bases, and 24 bases separated the two germline ends. The CDR3 loop reads CASSFVGGGGRLVYEQYF. The CDR3 DNA sequence: TGTGCCAGCAGTTTTGTCGGAGGGGGCGGGAGACTTGTCTACGAGCAGTACTTC.

The chain employs TRBV4-3 and TRBJ2-2; 8 nucleotides agree with TRBD1. Germline CDR1 LGHNA, CDR2 YSLEER. This CDR3 spans 14 amino acids. The V segment lost 1 base and the J segment 6 bases; nucleotides outside the gene matches: 1. The CDR3 bases are TGCGCCAGCAGCCAAGGACAGGGGTCCGGGGAGCTGTTTTTT. Protein product: CASSQGQGSGELFF.

The chain couples TRBV7-2 to TRBJ2-7, with 9 bases lining up with TRBD1. Trimming removed 2 bases from V and 7 bases from J; junction bases left unmatched: 9. CDR3 length: 15 amino acids. Germline V gene lookup returns CDR1 SGHTA and CDR2 FQGNSA. CDR3 loop: CASSLTRDRAEEQYF. The CDR3 DNA reads as TGTGCCAGCAGCTTAACCCGGGACAGGGCAGAGGAGCAGTACTTC.

This clone was seen only once. This chain uses TRBV7-2 with TRBJ2-7; D tentatively fits TRBD1 or TRBD2 (6 bases each). CDR3 length equals 15 residues. V was cut by 3 bases and J by 3 bases, with 15 bases left in between. Germline V CDR1 and CDR2: SGHTA, FQGNSA. The CDR3 protein is CASSLRTAGYYEQYF. CDR3 coding DNA: TGTGCCAGCAGCTTGCGGACAGCGGGCTACTACGAGCAGTACTTC.

The chain carries TRBV18 and TRBJ1-1, with 7 nucleotides matching TRBD1. V gave up 3 bases and J gave up 4 bases; unmatched junction bases: 8. CDR3 length: 15 residues. Germline values: CDR1 KGHSH, CDR2 LQKENI. The CDR3, as DNA: TGTGCCAGCTCACCCGACACAGGGGTTAGCACTGAAGCTTTCTTT. The encoded protein is CASSPDTGVSTEAFF.